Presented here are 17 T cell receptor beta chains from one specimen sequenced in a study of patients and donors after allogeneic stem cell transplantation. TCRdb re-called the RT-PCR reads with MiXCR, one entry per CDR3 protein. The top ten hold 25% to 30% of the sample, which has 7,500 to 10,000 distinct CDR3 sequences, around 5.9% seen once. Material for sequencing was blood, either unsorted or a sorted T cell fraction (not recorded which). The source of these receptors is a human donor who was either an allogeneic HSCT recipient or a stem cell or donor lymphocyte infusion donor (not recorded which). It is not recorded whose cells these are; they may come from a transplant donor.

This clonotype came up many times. The CDR3 loop reads CAWATGPNTGELFF. CDR3 in DNA: TGTGCCTGGGCCACGGGGCCGAACACCGGGGAGCTGTTTTTT. V usage is TRBV30 and J usage is TRBJ2-2; the D gene could be TRBD1 or TRBD2 (5 bases each). Germline-derived CDR1 and CDR2 are GTSNPN and SVGIG (reference sequence). V was pared by 5 bases and J by 0 bases, with 10 bases between. This CDR3 spans 14 amino acids.

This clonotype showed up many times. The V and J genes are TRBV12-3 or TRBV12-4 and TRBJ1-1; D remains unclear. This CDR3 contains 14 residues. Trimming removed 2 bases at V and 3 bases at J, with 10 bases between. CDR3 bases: TGTGCCAGCAGTTTATCTTCCGGATACACTGAAGCTTTCTTT. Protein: CASSLSSGYTEAFF.

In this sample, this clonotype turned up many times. The CDR3 here is CSARDPQGADTQYF. In DNA form, the CDR3 reads TGCAGTGCTAGAGATCCCCAGGGTGCAGATACGCAGTATTTT. The chain couples TRBV20-1 to TRBJ2-3; D may be TRBD1 (5 bases). CDR1 and CDR2 from the germline V gene are DFQATT and SNEGSKA (reference sequence). This CDR3 region has 14 residues. The ends were cut back, 0 bases at V and 4 bases at J, with 11 bases in the middle.

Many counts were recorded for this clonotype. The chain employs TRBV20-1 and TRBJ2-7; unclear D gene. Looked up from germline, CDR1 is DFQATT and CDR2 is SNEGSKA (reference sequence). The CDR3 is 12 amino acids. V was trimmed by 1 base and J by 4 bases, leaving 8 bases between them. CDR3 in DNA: TGCAGTGCTAGAGGCGTGCGATACGAGCAGTACTTC. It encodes CSARGVRYEQYF.

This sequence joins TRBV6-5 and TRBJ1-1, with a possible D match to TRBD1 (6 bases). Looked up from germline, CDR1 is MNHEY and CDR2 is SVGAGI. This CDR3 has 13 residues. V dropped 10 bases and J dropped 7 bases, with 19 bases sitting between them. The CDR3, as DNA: TGTGCCACCGAGCTATTGGGGGGCTTTGAAGCTTTCTTT. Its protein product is CATELLGGFEAFF.

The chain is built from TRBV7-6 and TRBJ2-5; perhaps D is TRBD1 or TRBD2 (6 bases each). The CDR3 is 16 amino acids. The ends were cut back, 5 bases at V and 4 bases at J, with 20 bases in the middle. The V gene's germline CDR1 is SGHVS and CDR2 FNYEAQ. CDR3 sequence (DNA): TGTGCCAGCAGCAGTCCTATCTCCGGAGGGGGAGAGACCCAGTACTTC. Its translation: CASSSPISGGGETQYF.

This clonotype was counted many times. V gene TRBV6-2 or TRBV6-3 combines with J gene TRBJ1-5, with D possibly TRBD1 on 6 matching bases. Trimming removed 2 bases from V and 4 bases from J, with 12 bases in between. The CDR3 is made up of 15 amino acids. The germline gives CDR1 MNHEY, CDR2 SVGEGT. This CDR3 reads CASSYTGTPNQPQHF. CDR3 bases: TGTGCCAGCAGTTACACCGGGACACCGAATCAGCCCCAGCATTTT.

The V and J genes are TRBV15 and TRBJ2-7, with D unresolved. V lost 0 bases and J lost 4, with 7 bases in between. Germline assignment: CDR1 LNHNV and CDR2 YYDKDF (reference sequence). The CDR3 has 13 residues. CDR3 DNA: TGTGCCACCAGCAGAGATTTGGTTTACGAGCAGTACTTC. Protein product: CATSRDLVYEQYF.

DNA of the CDR3: TGCAGTGCTAGGGCCGGGTTGGATAATTCACCCCTCCACTTT. Translating it yields CSARAGLDNSPLHF. The V and J genes are TRBV20-1 and TRBJ1-6, with unresolved D. Germline CDR1 is DFQATT and CDR2 is SNEGSKA (reference sequence). V dropped 3 bases and J dropped 5 bases, with 11 bases sitting between them. The CDR3 contains 14 residues.

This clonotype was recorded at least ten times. The CDR3 DNA reads TGTGCCTGGAGTTCTAAGGTACAGGGATTAAGATACAATCAGCCCCAGCATTTT. Its translation is CAWSSKVQGLRYNQPQHF. The chain is built from TRBV30 and TRBJ1-5; D perhaps matches TRBD1 (6 bases). CDR1 GTSNPN and CDR2 SVGIG come from the germline V gene (reference sequence). V was trimmed by 2 bases and J by 3 bases, leaving 23 bases between them. This CDR3 is built from 18 residues.

CDR3 residues: CASSPGLHTGELFF. The CDR3 DNA sequence: TGTGCCAGCAGCCCGGGACTTCACACCGGGGAGCTGTTTTTT. This chain joins TRBV5-4 and TRBJ2-2, with D possibly TRBD2 on 6 matching bases. This CDR3 has 14 amino acids. Trimming shortened V by 4 bases and J by 3 bases, and 10 bases separated the two germline ends. CDR1 and CDR2 from the germline V gene are SGHNT and YYREEE (reference sequence).

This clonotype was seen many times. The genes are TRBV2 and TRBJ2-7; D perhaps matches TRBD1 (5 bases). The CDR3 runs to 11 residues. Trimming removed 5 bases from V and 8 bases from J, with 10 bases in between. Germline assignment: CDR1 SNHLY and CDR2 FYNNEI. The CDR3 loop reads CASSPAGQQYF. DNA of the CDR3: TGTGCCAGCAGTCCTGCAGGGCAGCAGTACTTC.

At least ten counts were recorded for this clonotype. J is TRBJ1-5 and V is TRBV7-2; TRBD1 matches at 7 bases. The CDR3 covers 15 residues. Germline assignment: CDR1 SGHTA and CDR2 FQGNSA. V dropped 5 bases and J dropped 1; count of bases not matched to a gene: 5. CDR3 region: CASSPGGTSNQPQHF. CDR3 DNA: TGTGCCAGCAGCCCAGGGGGGACCAGCAATCAGCCCCAGCATTTT.

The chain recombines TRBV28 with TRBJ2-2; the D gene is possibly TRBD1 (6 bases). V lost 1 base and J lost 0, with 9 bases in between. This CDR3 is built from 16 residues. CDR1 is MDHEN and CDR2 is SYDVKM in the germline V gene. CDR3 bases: TGTGCCAGCAGTTTATCCCGGACAGCGAACACCGGGGAGCTGTTTTTT. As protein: CASSLSRTANTGELFF.

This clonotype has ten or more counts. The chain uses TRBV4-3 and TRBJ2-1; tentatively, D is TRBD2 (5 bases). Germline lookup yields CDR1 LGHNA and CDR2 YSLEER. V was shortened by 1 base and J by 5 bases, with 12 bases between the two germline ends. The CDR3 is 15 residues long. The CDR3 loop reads CASSQVASGNNEQFF. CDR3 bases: TGCGCCAGCAGCCAAGTCGCGTCCGGGAACAATGAGCAGTTCTTC.

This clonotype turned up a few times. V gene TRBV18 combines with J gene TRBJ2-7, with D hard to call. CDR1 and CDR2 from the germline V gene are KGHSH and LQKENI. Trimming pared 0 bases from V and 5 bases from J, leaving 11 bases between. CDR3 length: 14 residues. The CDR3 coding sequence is TGTGCCAGCTCACCACCGAAGCGTAGGGACGAGCAGTACTTC. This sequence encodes CASSPPKRRDEQYF.

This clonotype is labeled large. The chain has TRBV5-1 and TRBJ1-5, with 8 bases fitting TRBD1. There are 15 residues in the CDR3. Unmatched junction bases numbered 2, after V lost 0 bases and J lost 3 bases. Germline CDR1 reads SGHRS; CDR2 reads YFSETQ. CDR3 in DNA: TGCGCCAGCAGCTTGGGGACAGGGTCCAATCAGCCCCAGCATTTT. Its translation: CASSLGTGSNQPQHF.